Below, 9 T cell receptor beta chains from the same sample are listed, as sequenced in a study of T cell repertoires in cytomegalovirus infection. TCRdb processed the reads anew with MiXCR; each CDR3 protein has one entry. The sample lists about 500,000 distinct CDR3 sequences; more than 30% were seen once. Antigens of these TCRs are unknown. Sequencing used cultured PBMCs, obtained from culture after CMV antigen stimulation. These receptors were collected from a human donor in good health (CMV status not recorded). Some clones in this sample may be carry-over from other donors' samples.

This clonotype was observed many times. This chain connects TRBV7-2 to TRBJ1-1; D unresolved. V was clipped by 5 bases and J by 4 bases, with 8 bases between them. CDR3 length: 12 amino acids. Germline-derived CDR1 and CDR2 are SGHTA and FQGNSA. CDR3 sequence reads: CASSPRSTEAFF. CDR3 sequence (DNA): TGTGCCAGCAGCCCCCGGTCCACTGAAGCTTTCTTT.

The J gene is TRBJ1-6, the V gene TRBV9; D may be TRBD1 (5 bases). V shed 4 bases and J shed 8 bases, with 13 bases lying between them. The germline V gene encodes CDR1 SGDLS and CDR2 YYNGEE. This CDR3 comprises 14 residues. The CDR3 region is CASSSPGFDSPLHF. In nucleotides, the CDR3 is TGTGCCAGCAGCTCCCCAGGGTTTGATTCACCCCTCCACTTT.

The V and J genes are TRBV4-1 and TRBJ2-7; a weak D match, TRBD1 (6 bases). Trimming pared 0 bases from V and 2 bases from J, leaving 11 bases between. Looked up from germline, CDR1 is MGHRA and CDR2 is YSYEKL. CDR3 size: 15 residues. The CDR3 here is CASSQDLGGPYEQYV. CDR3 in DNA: TGCGCCAGCAGCCAAGATCTTGGGGGCCCCTACGAGCAGTACGTC.

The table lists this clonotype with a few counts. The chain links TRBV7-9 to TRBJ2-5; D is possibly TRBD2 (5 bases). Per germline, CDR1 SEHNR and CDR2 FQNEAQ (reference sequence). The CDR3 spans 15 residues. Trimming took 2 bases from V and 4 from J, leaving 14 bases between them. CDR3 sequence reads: CASSLSERGGETQYF. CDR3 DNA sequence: TGTGCCAGCAGCTTATCTGAGCGCGGAGGAGAGACCCAGTACTTC.

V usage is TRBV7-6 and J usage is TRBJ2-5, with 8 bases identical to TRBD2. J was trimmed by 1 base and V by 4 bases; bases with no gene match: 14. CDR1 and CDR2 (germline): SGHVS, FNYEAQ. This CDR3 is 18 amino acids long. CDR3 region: CASSYAVRGRLAQETQYF. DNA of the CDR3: TGTGCCAGCAGCTACGCGGTCCGCGGGAGGTTGGCCCAAGAGACCCAGTACTTC.

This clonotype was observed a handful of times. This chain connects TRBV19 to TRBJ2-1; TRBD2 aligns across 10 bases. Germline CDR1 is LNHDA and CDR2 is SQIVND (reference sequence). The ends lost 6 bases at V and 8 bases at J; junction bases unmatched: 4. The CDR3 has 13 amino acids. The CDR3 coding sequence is TGTGCCAGTAGGGCTAGCGGGAGTCATGAGCAGTTCTTC. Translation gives CASRASGSHEQFF.

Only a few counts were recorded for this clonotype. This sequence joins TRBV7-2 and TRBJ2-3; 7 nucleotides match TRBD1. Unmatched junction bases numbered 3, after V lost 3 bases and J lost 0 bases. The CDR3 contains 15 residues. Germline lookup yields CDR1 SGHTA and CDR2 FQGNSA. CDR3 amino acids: CASSLDRRSTDTQYF. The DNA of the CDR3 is TGTGCCAGCAGCTTGGACAGGAGAAGCACAGATACGCAGTATTTT.

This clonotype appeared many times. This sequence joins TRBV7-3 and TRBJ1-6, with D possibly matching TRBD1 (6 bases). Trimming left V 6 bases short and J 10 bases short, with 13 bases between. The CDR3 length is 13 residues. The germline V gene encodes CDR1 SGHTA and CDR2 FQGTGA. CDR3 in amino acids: CASSRTGISPLHF. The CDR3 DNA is TGTGCCAGCAGTAGAACAGGGATATCACCCCTCCACTTT.

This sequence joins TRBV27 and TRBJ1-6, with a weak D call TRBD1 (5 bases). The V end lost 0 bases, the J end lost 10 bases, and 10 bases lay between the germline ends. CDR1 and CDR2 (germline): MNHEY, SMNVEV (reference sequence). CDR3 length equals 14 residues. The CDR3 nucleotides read TGTGCCAGCAGTTTATCGACGGGGCGATCACCCCTCCACTTT. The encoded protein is CASSLSTGRSPLHF.